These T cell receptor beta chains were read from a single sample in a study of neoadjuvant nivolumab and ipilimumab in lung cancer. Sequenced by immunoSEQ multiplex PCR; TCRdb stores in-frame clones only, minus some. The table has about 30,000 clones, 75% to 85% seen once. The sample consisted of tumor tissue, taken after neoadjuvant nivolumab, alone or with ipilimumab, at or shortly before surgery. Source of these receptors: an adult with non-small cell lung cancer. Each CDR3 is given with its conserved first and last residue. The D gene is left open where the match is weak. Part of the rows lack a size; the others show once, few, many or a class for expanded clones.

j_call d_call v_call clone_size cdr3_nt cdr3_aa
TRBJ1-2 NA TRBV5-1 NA TGCGCCAGCAGCACGTCGGAACGAATAGGGGTCTATGGCTACACCTTC CASSTSERIGVYGYTF
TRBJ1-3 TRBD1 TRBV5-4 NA TGTGCCAGCAGCTTCCAGTTCGGAGGGGGCTCCGGAAACACCATATATTTT CASSFQFGGGSGNTIYF
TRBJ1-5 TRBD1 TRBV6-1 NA TGTGCCAGCATGTTTAGAGACAGGGGGCTTCAGCCCCAGCATTTT CASMFRDRGLQPQHF
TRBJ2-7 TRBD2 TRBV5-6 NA TGTGCCAGCAGCTTGGGAAGGACTAGCGGGAGTTCGGAGTACTTC CASSLGRTSGSSEYF
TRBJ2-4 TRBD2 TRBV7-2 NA TGTGCCAGCAGCTTACAAAGCGGGGGAGGTAATGACATTCAGTACTTC CASSLQSGGGNDIQYF
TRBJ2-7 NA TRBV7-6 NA TGTGCCAGCAGCTTACAGGGGAGCTCCTACGAGCAGTACTTC CASSLQGSSYEQYF
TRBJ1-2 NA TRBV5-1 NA TGCGCCAGCAGCTTGGCTGAATCTGGGAACGAGGGCTACACCTTC CASSLAESGNEGYTF
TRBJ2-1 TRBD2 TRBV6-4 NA TGTGCCAGCAGTGAAGGGACTAGCGGGTACAATGAGCAGTTCTTC CASSEGTSGYNEQFF
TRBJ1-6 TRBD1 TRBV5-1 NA TGCGCCAGCAGCTCTACAGGGACAGAAAAGGGTTCACCCCTCCACTTT CASSSTGTEKGSPLHF
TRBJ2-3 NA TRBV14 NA TGTGCCAGCAGCCTCGGACTACCCACAGATACGCAGTATTTT CASSLGLPTDTQYF
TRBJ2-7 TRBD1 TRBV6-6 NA TGTGCCAGCAGCAGACCGACAGGGGAGGTCTACGAGCAGTACTTC CASSRPTGEVYEQYF
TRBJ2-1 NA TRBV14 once TGTGCCAGCAGCCAAGTTCCCGCAGCATACAATGAGCAGTTCTTC CASSQVPAAYNEQFF
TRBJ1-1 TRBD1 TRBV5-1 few TGCGCCAGCAGCTTGGAGTGGAGGGGGACAGGGAGGAACACTGAAGCTTTCTTT CASSLEWRGTGRNTEAFF
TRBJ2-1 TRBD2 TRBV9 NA TGTGCCAGCAGCGCCAAAATAGGACTAGCGGGTTACAATGAGCAGTTCTTC CASSAKIGLAGYNEQFF
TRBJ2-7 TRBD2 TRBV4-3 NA TGCGCCAGCAGCCAAGATTTGGCTAGCGGGAGCTCCTACGAGCAGTACTTC CASSQDLASGSSYEQYF
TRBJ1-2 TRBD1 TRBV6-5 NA TGTGCCAGCAGTCCCAAGGGACAGGTTTATGGCTACACCTTC CASSPKGQVYGYTF
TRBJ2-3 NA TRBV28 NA TGTGCCAGCAGAACAGGGACCATCACAGATACGCAGTATTTT CASRTGTITDTQYF
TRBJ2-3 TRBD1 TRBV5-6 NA TGTGCCAGCAGCTTGGGCAGGGGGAAAAATACGCAGTATTTT CASSLGRGKNTQYF
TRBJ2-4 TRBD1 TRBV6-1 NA TGTGCCAGCAGTGAATCGGGACAGGGTAGAAACATTCAGTACTTC CASSESGQGRNIQYF
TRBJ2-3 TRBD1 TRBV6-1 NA TGTGCCAGCAGGGGGGGACAGGGGCGCACAGATACGCAGTATTTT CASRGGQGRTDTQYF
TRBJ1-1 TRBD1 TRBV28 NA TGTGCCAGCAGTTTAGGGACAGGGGGTGGTTGGGCTTTCTTT CASSLGTGGGWAFF
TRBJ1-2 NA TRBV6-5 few TGTGCCAGCAGTTACGTAGGGCAGGAATACACCTTC CASSYVGQEYTF
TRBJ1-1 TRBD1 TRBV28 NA TGTGCCAGCAGTTCGGGACAGCAGAACACTGAAGCTTTCTTT CASSSGQQNTEAFF
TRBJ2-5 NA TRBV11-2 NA TGTGCCAGCAGTCTCGACATCCAAGAGACCCAGTACTTC CASSLDIQETQYF
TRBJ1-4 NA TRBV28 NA TGTGCCAGCAGTACGAAGAATGAAAAACTGTTTTTT CASSTKNEKLFF
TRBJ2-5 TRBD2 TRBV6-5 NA TGTGCCGTTAGATCTAGCGGGAAAGAGACCCAGTACTTC CAVRSSGKETQYF
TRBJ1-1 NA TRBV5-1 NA TGCGCCAGCCGCAAAGGGGTCGACACTGAAGCTTTCTTT CASRKGVDTEAFF
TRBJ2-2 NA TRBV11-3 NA TGTGCCAGCAGCCGGAGCACCGGGGAGCTGTTTTTT CASSRSTGELFF
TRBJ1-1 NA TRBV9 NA TGTGCCAGCAGCGTAGCTCCGGGAACCCTACCTGAAGCTTTCTTT CASSVAPGTLPEAFF
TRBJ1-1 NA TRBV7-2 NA TGTGCCAGCAGCTTTGACAGATGGGCTGAAGCTTTCTTT CASSFDRWAEAFF
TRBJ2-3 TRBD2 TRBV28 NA TGTGCCAGCAGTTTAATCCTAGCGGGAAGGAACACAGATACGCAGTATTTT CASSLILAGRNTDTQYF
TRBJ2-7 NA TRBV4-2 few TGTGCCAGCAGACCGGAACACCAACCGGGACTTGCCTACGAGCAGTACTTC CASRPEHQPGLAYEQYF
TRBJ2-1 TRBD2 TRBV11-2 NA TGTGCCAGCAGCTTAGCTAGTCCGGGGGGCTACAATGAGCAGTTCTTC CASSLASPGGYNEQFF
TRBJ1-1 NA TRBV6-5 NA TGTGCCAGCAGTCTGAGGTGGGGAGGGTCTGAAGCTTTCTTT CASSLRWGGSEAFF
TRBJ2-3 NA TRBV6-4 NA TGTGCCAGCAGTGCCAATGTAGGGGCTACGCAGTATTTT CASSANVGATQYF
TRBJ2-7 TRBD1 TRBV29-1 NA TGCAGCGCCGGGACAGGGGGGGACTACGAGCAGTACTTC CSAGTGGDYEQYF